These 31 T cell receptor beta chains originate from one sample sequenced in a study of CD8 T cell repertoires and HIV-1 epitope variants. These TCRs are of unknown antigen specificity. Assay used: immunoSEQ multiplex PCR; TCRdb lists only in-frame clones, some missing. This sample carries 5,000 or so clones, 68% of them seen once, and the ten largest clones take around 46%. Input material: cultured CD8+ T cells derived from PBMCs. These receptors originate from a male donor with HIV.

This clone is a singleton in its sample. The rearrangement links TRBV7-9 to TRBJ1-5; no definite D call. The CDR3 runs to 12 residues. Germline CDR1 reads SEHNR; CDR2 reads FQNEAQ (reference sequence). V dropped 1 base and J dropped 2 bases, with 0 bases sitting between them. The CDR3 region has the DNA TGTGCCAGCAGCTTAGGCAATCAGCCCCAGCATTTT. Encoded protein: CASSLGNQPQHF.

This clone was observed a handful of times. The CDR3 here is CASSQQNYNSPLHF. For the CDR3, the DNA is TGTGCCAGCAGTCAACAGAATTATAATTCACCCCTCCACTTT. J is TRBJ1-6 and V is TRBV2; unclear D gene. The CDR3 runs to 14 residues. V was cut by 5 bases and J by 4 bases, with 9 bases left in between. The germline CDR1 and CDR2 sequences are SNHLY and FYNNEI.

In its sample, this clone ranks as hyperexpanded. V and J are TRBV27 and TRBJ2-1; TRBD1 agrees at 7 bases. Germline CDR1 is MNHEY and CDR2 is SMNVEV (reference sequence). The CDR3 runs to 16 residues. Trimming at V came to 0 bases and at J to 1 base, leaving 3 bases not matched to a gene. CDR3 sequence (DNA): TGTGCCAGCAGTTTATCACAGGGGATATCCTACAATGAGCAGTTCTTC. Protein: CASSLSQGISYNEQFF.

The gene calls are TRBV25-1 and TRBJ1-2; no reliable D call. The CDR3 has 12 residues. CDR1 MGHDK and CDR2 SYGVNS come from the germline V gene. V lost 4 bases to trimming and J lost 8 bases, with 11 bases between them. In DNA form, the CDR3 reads TGTGCCAGCAGTGTCCATATGGGAGGCTACACCTTC. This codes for CASSVHMGGYTF.

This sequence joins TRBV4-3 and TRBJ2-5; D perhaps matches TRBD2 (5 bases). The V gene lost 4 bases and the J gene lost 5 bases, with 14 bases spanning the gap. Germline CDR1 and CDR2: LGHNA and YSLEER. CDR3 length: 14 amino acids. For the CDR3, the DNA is TGCGCCAGCAGCCTGGATCCGAGGGCGGAGACCCAGTACTTC. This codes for CASSLDPRAETQYF.

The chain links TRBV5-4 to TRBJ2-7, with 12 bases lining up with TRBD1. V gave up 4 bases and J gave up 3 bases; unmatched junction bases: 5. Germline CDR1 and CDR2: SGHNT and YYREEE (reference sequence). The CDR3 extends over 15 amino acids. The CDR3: CASSGGQGANYEQYF. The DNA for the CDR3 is TGTGCCAGCAGCGGGGGACAGGGGGCGAACTACGAGCAGTACTTC.

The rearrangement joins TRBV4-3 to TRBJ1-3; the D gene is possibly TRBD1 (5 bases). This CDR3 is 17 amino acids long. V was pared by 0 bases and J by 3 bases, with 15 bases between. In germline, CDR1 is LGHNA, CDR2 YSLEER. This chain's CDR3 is CASSQDVAGMFGNTIYF. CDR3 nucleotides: TGCGCCAGCAGCCAAGATGTGGCAGGGATGTTTGGAAACACCATATATTTT.

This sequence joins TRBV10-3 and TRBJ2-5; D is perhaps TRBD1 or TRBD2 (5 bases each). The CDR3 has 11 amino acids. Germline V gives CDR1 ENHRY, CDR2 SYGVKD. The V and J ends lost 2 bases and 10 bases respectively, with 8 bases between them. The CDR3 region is CAISEGGNQYF. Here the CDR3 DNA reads TGTGCCATCAGTGAGGGGGGAAACCAGTACTTC.

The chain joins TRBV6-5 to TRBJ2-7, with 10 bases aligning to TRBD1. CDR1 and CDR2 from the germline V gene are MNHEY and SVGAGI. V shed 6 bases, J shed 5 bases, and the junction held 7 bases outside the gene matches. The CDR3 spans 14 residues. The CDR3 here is CASSRGQGGHEQYF. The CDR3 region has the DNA TGTGCCAGCAGCCGAGGACAGGGGGGACACGAGCAGTACTTC.

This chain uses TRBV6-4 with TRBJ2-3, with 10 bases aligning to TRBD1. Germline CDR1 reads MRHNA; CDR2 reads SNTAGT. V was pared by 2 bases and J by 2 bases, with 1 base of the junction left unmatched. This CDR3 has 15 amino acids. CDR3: CASSDGQGDTDTQYF. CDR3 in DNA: TGTGCCAGCAGTGACGGACAGGGGGACACAGATACGCAGTATTTT.

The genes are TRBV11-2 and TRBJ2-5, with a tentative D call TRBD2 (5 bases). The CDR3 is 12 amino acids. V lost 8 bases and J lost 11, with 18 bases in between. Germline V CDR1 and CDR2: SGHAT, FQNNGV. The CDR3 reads CASGERGREQYF. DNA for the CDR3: TGTGCCAGCGGGGAACGGGGTCGAGAGCAGTACTTC.

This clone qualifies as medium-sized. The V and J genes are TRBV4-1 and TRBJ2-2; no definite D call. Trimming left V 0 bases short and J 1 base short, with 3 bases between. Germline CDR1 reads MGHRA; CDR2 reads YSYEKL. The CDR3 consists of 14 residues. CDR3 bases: TGCGCCAGCAGCCAAGATGGGAACACCGGGGAGCTGTTTTTT. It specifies CASSQDGNTGELFF.

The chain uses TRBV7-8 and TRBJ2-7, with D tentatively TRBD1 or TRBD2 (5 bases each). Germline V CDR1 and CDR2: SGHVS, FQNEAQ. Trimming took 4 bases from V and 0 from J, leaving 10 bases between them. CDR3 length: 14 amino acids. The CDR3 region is CASSSGTSSYEQYF. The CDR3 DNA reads TGTGCCAGCAGCTCAGGGACCTCCTCCTACGAGCAGTACTTC.

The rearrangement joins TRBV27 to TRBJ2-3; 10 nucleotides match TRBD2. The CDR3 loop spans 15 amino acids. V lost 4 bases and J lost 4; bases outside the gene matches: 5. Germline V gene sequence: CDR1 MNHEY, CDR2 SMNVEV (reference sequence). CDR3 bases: TGTGCCAGCAGTTACAGCGGGGGGGCAGCAGATACGCAGTATTTT. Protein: CASSYSGGAADTQYF.

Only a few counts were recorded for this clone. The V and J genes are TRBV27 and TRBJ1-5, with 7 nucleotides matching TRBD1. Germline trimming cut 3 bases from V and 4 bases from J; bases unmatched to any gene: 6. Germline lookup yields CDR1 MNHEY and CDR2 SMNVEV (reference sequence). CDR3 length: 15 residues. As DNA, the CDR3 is TGTGCCAGCAGTTTGGCCAGGGGGTTAAATCAGCCCCAGCATTTT. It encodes CASSLARGLNQPQHF.

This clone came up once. The CDR3 loop is CASSLAGSTNEKLFF. Here the CDR3 DNA reads TGTGCCAGCAGCTTGGCGGGGTCGACTAATGAAAAACTGTTTTTT. The rearrangement links TRBV5-4 to TRBJ1-4; D remains ambiguous. Trimming pared 0 bases from V and 2 bases from J, leaving 8 bases between. Germline assignment: CDR1 SGHNT and CDR2 YYREEE (reference sequence). The CDR3 totals 15 residues.

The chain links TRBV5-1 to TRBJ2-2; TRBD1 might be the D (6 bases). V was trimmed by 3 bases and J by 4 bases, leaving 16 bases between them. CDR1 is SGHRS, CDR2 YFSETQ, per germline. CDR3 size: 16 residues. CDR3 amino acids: CASSSEGGFGTGELFF. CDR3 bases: TGCGCCAGCAGCTCGGAAGGGGGATTCGGCACCGGGGAGCTGTTTTTT.

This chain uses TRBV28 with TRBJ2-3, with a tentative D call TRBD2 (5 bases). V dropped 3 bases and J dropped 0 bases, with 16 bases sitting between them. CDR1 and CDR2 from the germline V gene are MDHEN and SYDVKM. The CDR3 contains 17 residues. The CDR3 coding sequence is TGTGCCAGCAGTTTCCCGGACTCTCGAACTAGCACAGATACGCAGTATTTT. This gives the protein CASSFPDSRTSTDTQYF.

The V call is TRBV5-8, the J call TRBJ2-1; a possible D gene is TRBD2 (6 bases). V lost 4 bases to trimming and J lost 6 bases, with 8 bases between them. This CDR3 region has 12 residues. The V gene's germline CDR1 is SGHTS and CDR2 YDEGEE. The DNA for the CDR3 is TGTGCCAGCAGCCGGGACTTCAATGAGCAGTTCTTC. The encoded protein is CASSRDFNEQFF. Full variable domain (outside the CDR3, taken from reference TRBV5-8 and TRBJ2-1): EAGVTQSPTHLIKTRGQQATLRCSPISGHTSVYWYQQALGLGLQFLLWYDEGEERNRGNFPPRFSGRQFPNYSSELNVNALELEDSALYLCASSRDFNEQFFGPGTRLTVL.

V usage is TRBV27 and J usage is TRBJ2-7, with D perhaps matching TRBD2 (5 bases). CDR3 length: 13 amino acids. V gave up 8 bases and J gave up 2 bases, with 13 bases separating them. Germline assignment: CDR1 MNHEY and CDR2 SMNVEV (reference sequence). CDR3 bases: TGTGCCAGCGCGCGGGCCAGAGCCTACGAGCAGTACTTC. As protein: CASARARAYEQYF.

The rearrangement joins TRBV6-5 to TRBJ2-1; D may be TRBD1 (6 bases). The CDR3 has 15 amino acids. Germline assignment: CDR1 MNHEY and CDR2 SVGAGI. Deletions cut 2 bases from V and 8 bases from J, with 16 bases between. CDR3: CASSYGGRGYDEQFF. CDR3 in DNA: TGTGCCAGCAGTTACGGGGGCAGGGGTTATGATGAGCAGTTCTTC.

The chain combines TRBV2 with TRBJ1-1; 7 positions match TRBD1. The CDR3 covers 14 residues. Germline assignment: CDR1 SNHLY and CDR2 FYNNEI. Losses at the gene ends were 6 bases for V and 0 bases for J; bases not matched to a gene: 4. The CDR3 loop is CASRSGTVNTEAFF. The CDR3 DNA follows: TGTGCCAGCAGAAGCGGGACAGTGAACACTGAAGCTTTCTTT.

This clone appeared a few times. CDR3 DNA: TGTGCCAGTACCCCCCGGAGAGGGGCGAACACTGAAGCTTTCTTT. This codes for CASTPRRGANTEAFF. This rearrangement joins TRBV19 to TRBJ1-1, with D possibly matching TRBD1 (5 bases). The CDR3 covers 15 residues. The V end lost 7 bases, the J end lost 1 base, and 16 bases lay between the germline ends. CDR1 is LNHDA and CDR2 is SQIVND in the germline V gene (reference sequence). The full variable domain, its missing parts supplied by reference TRBV19 and TRBJ1-1, is DGGITQSPKYLFRKEGQNVTLSCEQNLNHDAMYWYRQDPGQGLRLIYYSQIVNDFQKGDIAEGYSVSREKKESFPLTVTSAQKNPTAFYLCASTPRRGANTEAFFGQGTRLTVV.

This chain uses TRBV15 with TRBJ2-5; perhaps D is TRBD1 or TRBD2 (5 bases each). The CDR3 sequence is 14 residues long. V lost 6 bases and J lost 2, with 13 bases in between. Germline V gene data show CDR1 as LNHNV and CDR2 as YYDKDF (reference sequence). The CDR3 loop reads CATREWDGQETQYF. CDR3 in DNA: TGTGCCACCAGGGAATGGGACGGGCAAGAGACCCAGTACTTC.

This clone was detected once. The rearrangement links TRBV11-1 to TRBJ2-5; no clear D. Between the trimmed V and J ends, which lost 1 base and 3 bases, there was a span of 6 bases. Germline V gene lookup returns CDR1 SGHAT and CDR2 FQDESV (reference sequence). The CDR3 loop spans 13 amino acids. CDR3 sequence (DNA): TGTGCCAGCAGCTTAGAAGATGAAGAGACCCAGTACTTC. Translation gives CASSLEDEETQYF.

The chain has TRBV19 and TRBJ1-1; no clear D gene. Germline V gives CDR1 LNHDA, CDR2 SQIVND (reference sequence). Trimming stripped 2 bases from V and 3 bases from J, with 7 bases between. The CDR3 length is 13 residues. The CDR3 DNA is TGTGCCAGTAGTATATCGACACACACTGAAGCTTTCTTT. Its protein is CASSISTHTEAFF.

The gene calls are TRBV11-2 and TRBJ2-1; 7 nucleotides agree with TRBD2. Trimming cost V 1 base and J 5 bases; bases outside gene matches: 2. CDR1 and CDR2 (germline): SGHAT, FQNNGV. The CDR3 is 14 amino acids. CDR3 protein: CASSLGLADNEQFF. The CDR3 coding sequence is TGTGCCAGCAGCTTAGGGCTAGCGGACAATGAGCAGTTCTTC.

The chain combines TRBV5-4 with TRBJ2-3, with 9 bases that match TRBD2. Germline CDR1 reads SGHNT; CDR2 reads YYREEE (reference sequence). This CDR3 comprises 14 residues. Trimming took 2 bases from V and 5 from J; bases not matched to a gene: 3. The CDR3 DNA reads TGTGCCAGCAGCTTAGCGGGAGGAAAAGATACGCAGTATTTT. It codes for CASSLAGGKDTQYF.

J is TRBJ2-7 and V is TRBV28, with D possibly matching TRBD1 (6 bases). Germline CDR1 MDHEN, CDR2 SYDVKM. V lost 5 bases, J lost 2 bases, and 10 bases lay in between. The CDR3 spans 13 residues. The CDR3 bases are TGTGCCAGCAGTCCTAGACAGGCCTACGAGCAGTACTTC. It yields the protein CASSPRQAYEQYF.

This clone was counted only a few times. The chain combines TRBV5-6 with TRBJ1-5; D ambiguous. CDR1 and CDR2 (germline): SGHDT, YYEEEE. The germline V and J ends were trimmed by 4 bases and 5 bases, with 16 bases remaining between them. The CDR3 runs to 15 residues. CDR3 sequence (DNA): TGTGCCAGCAGCGACGCAAGGAAAGAGGATCAGCCCCAGCATTTT. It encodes CASSDARKEDQPQHF.

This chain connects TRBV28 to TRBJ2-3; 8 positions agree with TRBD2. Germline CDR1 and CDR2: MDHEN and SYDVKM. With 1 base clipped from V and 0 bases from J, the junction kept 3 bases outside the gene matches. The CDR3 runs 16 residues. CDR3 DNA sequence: TGTGCCAGCAGTTTATCTAGCGGGTGGAGCACAGATACGCAGTATTTT. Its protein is CASSLSSGWSTDTQYF.